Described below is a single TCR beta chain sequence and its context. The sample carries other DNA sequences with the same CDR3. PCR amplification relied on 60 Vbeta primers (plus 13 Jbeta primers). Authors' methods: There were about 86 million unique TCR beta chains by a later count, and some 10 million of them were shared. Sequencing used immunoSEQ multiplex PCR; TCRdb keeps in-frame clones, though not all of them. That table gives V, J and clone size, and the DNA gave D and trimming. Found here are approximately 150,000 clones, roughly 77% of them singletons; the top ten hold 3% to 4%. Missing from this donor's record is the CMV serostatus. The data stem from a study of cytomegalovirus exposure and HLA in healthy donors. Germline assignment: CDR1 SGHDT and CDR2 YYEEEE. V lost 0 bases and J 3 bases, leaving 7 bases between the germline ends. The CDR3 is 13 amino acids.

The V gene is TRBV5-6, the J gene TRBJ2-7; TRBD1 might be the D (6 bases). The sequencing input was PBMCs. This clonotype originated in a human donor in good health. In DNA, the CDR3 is TGTGCCAGCAGCTTGGGGACAGTCTACGAGCAGTACTTC. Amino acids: CASSLGTVYEQYF.